Listed here is a single TCR beta chain. Its specific antigen is unknown. No base quality information exists; no much larger clone differs at one position. Libraries were prepared through the immunoSEQ multiplex PCR assay. This is the immuneACCESS table as TCRdb keeps it, with only in-frame sequences that have V and J called. A part of the clones is gone; compared with another copy, unresolved V genes explain less than half, and the rest is unexplained. Recorded for this sample are 100,000 or so clones; around 89% of them occurred a single time. The ten top clones hold 7.8% of the sample. These data belong to a study of control samples from healthy donors and cancer patients (dated by TCRdb to about 2020). The CDR3 measures 15 amino acids from cysteine to phenylalanine. Only the CDR3 region is kept as DNA, spanning 45 bases read in frame from base 1. A distance of 12 bases separates the germline ends of V and J, which lose 3 bases and 5 bases respectively. Via the germline V gene, CDR1 is SGHRS and CDR2 YFSETQ.

This TCR derives from a man aged 25 to 40 in good health. The chain is assembled from TRBV5-1 and TRBJ1-6; no D gene can be assigned with confidence. Sample: blood. The DNA reads TGCGCCAGCAGCTCGGCCCAAGCAGATAATTCACCCCTCCACTTT. The resulting protein is CASSSAQADNSPLHF.